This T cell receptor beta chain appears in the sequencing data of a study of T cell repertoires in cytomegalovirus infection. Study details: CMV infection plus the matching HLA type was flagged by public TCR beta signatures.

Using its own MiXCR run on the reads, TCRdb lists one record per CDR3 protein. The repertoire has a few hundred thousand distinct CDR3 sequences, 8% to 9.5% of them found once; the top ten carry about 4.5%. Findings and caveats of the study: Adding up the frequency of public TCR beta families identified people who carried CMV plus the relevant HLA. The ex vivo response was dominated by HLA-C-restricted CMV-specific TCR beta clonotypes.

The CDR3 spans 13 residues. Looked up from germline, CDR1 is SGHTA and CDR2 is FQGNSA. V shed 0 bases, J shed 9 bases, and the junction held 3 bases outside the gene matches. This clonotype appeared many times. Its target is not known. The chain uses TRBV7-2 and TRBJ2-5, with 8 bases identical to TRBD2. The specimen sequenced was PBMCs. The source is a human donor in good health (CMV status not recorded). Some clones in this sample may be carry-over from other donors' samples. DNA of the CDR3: TGTGCCAGCAGCTTAGCATCAGCGGGGGCCCAGTACTTC. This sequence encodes CASSLASAGAQYF.